The 16 T cell receptor beta chains presented below share a single source sample, sequenced in a study of T cell clones after liver transplantation. TCRdb's copy holds only in-frame clones and misses some; the assay was immunoSEQ multiplex PCR. The table shows around 71,000 clones, with 80% occurring only once. Sequenced here: CD4+ T cells from blood, sampled 12 months after liver transplant. The receptors were sampled from a human patient who received a liver transplant. Some T cells may be transferred from the graft donor.

Points on this clone: One end of the junction varies from germline; a read error may be responsible. The chain links TRBV14 to TRBJ2-7; possibly TRBD2 for D (5 bases). This CDR3 spans 12 amino acids. Germline loops: CDR1 SGHDN, CDR2 FVKESK. The CDR3 DNA reads as TGTGCCAGCAGCCAAGGTCGGGGAAAAGCAAACTTC. Its protein is CASSQGRGKANF. The complete variable domain, with remaining parts taken from reference TRBV14 and TRBJ2-7, reads EAGVTQFPSHSVIEKGQTVTLRCDPISGHDNLYWYRRVMGKEIKFLLHFVKESKQDESGMPNNRFLAERTGGTYSTLKVQPAELEDSGVYFCASSQGRGKANFGPGTRLTVT.

The chain's CDR3 is CASSLAAGSGNTIYF. The CDR3 region has the DNA TGTGCCAGCAGCTTAGCGGCTGGGTCTGGAAACACCATATATTTT. The rearrangement links TRBV7-8 to TRBJ1-3; D gene uncertain. Germline loops: CDR1 SGHVS, CDR2 FQNEAQ. This CDR3 has 15 amino acids. V shed 0 bases and J shed 1 base, with 7 bases lying between them.

The chain uses TRBV6-1 and TRBJ2-1, with 12 bases lining up with TRBD2. Germline V gene data show CDR1 as MNHNS and CDR2 as SASEGT. The CDR3 has 13 amino acids. The ends lost 5 bases at V and 15 bases at J; junction bases unmatched: 8. In nucleotides, the CDR3 is TGTGCCAGCAGTTGGGCACTAGCGGGAGGTCTGTTCTTC. It yields the protein CASSWALAGGLFF.

This clone has just a few counts. The V gene is TRBV28, the J gene TRBJ2-7; tentative D call: TRBD1 (5 bases). This CDR3 is 13 amino acids long. Germline V gives CDR1 MDHEN, CDR2 SYDVKM. Trimming stripped 4 bases from V and 3 bases from J, with 10 bases between. The CDR3: CASSSDSYYEQYF. The CDR3, as DNA: TGTGCCAGCAGTTCAGACAGTTACTACGAGCAGTACTTC.

The count of this clone is one. This sequence joins TRBV5-6 and TRBJ2-1; TRBD2 is a possible D gene (7 bases). The CDR3 contains 15 residues. Germline CDR1 SGHDT, CDR2 YYEEEE. V gave up 2 bases and J gave up 5 bases, with 14 bases separating them. The CDR3 reads CASSLRGGANNEQFF. CDR3 nucleotides: TGTGCCAGCAGCTTAAGGGGGGGTGCAAACAATGAGCAGTTCTTC.

This clone came up a few times. The rearrangement uses TRBV15 and TRBJ2-5; the D is unclear. Between the trimmed V and J ends, which lost 1 base and 2 bases, there was a span of 8 bases. Looked up from germline, CDR1 is LNHNV and CDR2 is YYDKDF (reference sequence). The CDR3 spans 14 residues. DNA for the CDR3: TGTGCCACCAGCAGAGGCCGAAAACAAGAGACCCAGTACTTC. It is translated as CATSRGRKQETQYF.

This clone showed up just once. The chain uses TRBV19 and TRBJ1-5; TRBD1 agrees at 7 bases. With V trimmed by 3 bases and J by 4 bases, 6 bases remained unmatched. The germline CDR1 and CDR2 sequences are LNHDA and SQIVND (reference sequence). The CDR3 spans 15 residues. This chain's CDR3 is CASSMRAGGNQPQHF. DNA of the CDR3: TGTGCCAGTAGTATGAGGGCAGGGGGTAATCAGCCCCAGCATTTT. The full variable domain, with the rest looked up from reference TRBV19 and TRBJ1-5, is DGGITQSPKYLFRKEGQNVTLSCEQNLNHDAMYWYRQDPGQGLRLIYYSQIVNDFQKGDIAEGYSVSREKKESFPLTVTSAQKNPTAFYLCASSMRAGGNQPQHFGDGTRLSIL.

The rearrangement uses TRBV7-2 and TRBJ2-2; possible D gene TRBD1, 6 bases. This CDR3 is 15 amino acids long. The V end was cut by 6 bases, the J end by 7 bases, with 18 bases between. Germline CDR1 and CDR2: SGHTA and FQGNSA. The CDR3 bases are TGTGCCAGCAGAAGCAGGGGTTTCAGTGGCGGGGAGCTGTTTTTT. Translated: CASRSRGFSGGELFF.

The rearrangement joins TRBV6-5 to TRBJ2-5, with 8 bases fitting TRBD2. V lost 1 base, J lost 5 bases, and 6 bases stayed unmatched. Germline CDR1 and CDR2: MNHEY and SVGAGI. The CDR3 consists of 15 residues. The CDR3 region has the DNA TGTGCCAGCAGTTACTATGCGGGGGGCTATGAGACCCAGTACTTC. Its protein is CASSYYAGGYETQYF.

Note on this clone: Sequence at one end of the junction differs from germline and may be a read error. The chain combines TRBV7-7 with TRBJ2-5; the D gene is possibly TRBD1 (6 bases). Germline V gene sequence: CDR1 SSHAT, CDR2 FNYEAQ (reference sequence). The CDR3 extends over 14 amino acids. CDR3 bases: TGTGCTAGCAGCTCGGGACAAGACCAAGAGACCCAGTACTTC. It encodes CASSSGQDQETQYF.

The gene calls are TRBV7-2 and TRBJ1-2; TRBD1 matches at 8 bases. The CDR3 covers 15 residues. CDR1 is SGHTA and CDR2 is FQGNSA in the germline V gene. The V gene end was trimmed by 1 base and the J gene end by 4 bases; junction bases not matched to a gene: 5. The CDR3, as DNA: TGTGCCAGCAGCTTAGGTAGCGGACAGGGCTATGGCTACACCTTC. Amino acid sequence: CASSLGSGQGYGYTF.

The V and J genes are TRBV4-3 and TRBJ2-1; 8 bases line up with TRBD2. Germline V gene lookup returns CDR1 LGHNA and CDR2 YSLEER. V dropped 0 bases and J dropped 2; count of bases not matched to a gene: 3. The length of the CDR3 is 16 residues. The CDR3 DNA follows: TGCGCCAGCAGCCAAGATCGGGGGGGAGCCTACAATGAGCAGTTCTTC. This encodes CASSQDRGGAYNEQFF.

V usage is TRBV7-8 and J usage is TRBJ2-2; 10 bases align to TRBD1. The CDR3 extends over 16 amino acids. Unmatched junction bases numbered 9, after V lost 8 bases and J lost 3 bases. CDR1 and CDR2 (germline): SGHVS, FQNEAQ. The CDR3 region has the DNA TGTGCCAGCGCTAGACAGGGGGCCAGGGACACCGGGGAGCTGTTTTTT. Translated: CASARQGARDTGELFF.

This clone was seen only once. The genes are TRBV18 and TRBJ1-2; the match to TRBD1 covers 7 bases. V dropped 4 bases and J dropped 4; count of bases not matched to a gene: 6. CDR1 and CDR2 from the germline V gene are KGHSH and LQKENI. This CDR3 is built from 14 residues. For the CDR3, the DNA is TGTGCCAGCTCACGGATAAACAGGGGCTATGGCTACACCTTC. Amino acids: CASSRINRGYGYTF.

The CDR3 sequence: CATSGIAGAGEQFF. CDR3 nucleotide sequence: TGTGCCACCAGTGGTATAGCGGGAGCTGGGGAGCAGTTCTTC. This rearrangement joins TRBV15 to TRBJ2-1; TRBD2 matches at 9 bases. The CDR3 is 14 residues long. The germline gives CDR1 LNHNV, CDR2 YYDKDF (reference sequence). V dropped 6 bases and J dropped 10; count of bases not matched to a gene: 10.

The chain recombines TRBV6-6 with TRBJ2-7, with 9 bases aligning to TRBD2. Losses at the gene ends were 6 bases for V and 3 bases for J; bases not matched to a gene: 9. CDR1 and CDR2 (germline): MNHNY, SVGAGI (reference sequence). CDR3 size: 15 residues. CDR3 nucleotide sequence: TGTGCCAGCAGCTCAAGCGGGAGGACGCACTACGAGCAGTACTTC. Protein sequence: CASSSSGRTHYEQYF.